There are many counts of the clone carrying this T cell receptor beta chain. Its target is unknown. The CDR3 consists of 15 residues. CDR1 and CDR2 from the germline V gene are KGHDR and SFDVKD. The J segment lost 2 bases and the V segment lost 5 bases, leaving 6 bases of the junction unmatched. These data come from a study of T-cell reconstitution after alpha-beta-depleted transplantation in children. General study results and limits: One year post-transplant, T-cell counts and diversity were largely derived from T cells produced anew.

Researchers prepared the TCRbeta library using unique molecular identifiers, the study reports. TCRdb called the PCR reads again in MiXCR, with one record for every CDR3 protein. The table has about 250,000 distinct CDR3 sequences, roughly a quarter seen once. The V call is TRBV24-1, the J call TRBJ2-3; TRBD1 aligns across 7 bases. This sequence originates from a female patient aged 2-15 years who had a stem cell transplant for congenital amegakaryocytic thrombocytopenia, so the T cells may come from the graft donor. The source was PBMCs, mostly from graft donor cells, collected 360 days after TCRalphabeta/CD19-depleted stem cell transplant. For the CDR3, the DNA is TGTGCCACCAGTGGGACAGGACGGTACACAGATACGCAGTATTTT. Amino acid sequence: CATSGTGRYTDTQYF.